The entry that follows covers one TCR beta chain sequence. Its antigen is unknown. The CDR3 spans 13 residues. V lost 4 bases and J 3 bases, leaving 10 bases between the germline ends. Germline V gene data show CDR1 as ENHRY and CDR2 as SYGVKD. The data stem from a study of T cell responses to AZD1222 COVID-19 vaccine. Study outcomes and limitations: Spike-specific TCR breadth rose after two AZD1222 doses, and depth rose as well.

TCRdb keeps only in-frame clones here, not all; method: immunoSEQ multiplex PCR. Of some 79,000 clones detected, roughly 75% appear once; the ten largest clones hold roughly 50%. The sample in question was peripheral blood, obtained 28 days after the second AZD1222 dose. This clonotype was sampled from an adult who received the AZD1222 COVID-19 vaccine. The V gene is TRBV10-3, the J gene TRBJ2-7; a possible D gene is TRBD1 (6 bases). In DNA form, the CDR3 reads TGTGCCATCAGTGGGACAGCCTTCTACGAGCAGTACTTC. It encodes CAISGTAFYEQYF.